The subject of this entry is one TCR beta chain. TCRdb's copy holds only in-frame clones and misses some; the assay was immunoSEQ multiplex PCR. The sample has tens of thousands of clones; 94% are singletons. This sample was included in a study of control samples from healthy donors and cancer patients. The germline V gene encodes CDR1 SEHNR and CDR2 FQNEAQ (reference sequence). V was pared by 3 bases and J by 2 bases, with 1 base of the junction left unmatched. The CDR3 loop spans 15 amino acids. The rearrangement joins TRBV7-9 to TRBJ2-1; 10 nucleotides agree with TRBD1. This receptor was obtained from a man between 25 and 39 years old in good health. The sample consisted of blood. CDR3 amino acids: CASSLGQGTYNEQFF. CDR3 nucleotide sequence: TGTGCCAGCAGCTTGGGACAGGGGACCTACAATGAGCAGTTCTTC.